These 9 T cell receptor beta chains came from one sample sequenced in a study of T cell responses to AZD1222 COVID-19 vaccine. TCRdb keeps only in-frame clones here, not all; method: immunoSEQ multiplex PCR. Here the sample spans roughly 120,000 clones, roughly nine tenths being singletons. Material: peripheral blood, obtained 28 days after the second AZD1222 dose. The receptors stem from an adult who received the AZD1222 COVID-19 vaccine.

The chain links TRBV5-8 to TRBJ1-5; D gene uncertain. V gave up 4 bases and J gave up 4 bases, with 6 bases separating them. Germline values: CDR1 SGHTS, CDR2 YDEGEE. The CDR3 has 12 residues. The DNA of the CDR3 is TGTGCCAGCAGCCGCCCTAATCAGCCCCAGCATTTT. Protein: CASSRPNQPQHF.

V is TRBV4-1 and J is TRBJ2-5; D gene uncertain. The V and J ends lost 4 bases and 5 bases respectively, with 14 bases between them. The CDR3 has 14 amino acids. Germline-derived CDR1 and CDR2 are MGHRA and YSYEKL. CDR3 DNA: TGCGCCAGCAGCCCCTTAGAACCCGGGGAGACCCAGTACTTC. It is translated as CASSPLEPGETQYF.

The gene calls are TRBV27 and TRBJ1-4; TRBD1 might be the D (5 bases). The germline V and J ends were trimmed by 4 bases and 4 bases, with 13 bases remaining between them. Germline lookup yields CDR1 MNHEY and CDR2 SMNVEV (reference sequence). There are 15 residues in the CDR3. The CDR3 nucleotides read TGTGCCAGCAGTTCGAACCGGGACGGTAATGAAAAACTGTTTTTT. Its protein product is CASSSNRDGNEKLFF.

The chain carries TRBV12-3 or TRBV12-4 and TRBJ1-4; no definite D call. V was clipped by 3 bases and J by 7 bases, with 9 bases between them. The CDR3 is made up of 13 amino acids. DNA of the CDR3: TGTGCCAGCAGTTTTGGGCAGTTTGAAAAACTGTTTTTT. This translates into CASSFGQFEKLFF.

As regards this clone: This same CDR3 is encoded by further DNA sequences in the sample. The genes are TRBV3-1 (or the pseudogene TRBV3-2) and TRBJ2-7, with TRBD2 matching over 11 bases. Germline-derived CDR1 and CDR2 are LGHDT and YNNKEL (reference sequence). The J segment lost 4 bases and the V segment lost 4 bases, leaving 3 bases of the junction unmatched. The CDR3 covers 14 residues. The CDR3: CASSLGTSGYEQYF. The CDR3 DNA sequence: TGTGCCAGCAGCCTCGGGACTAGCGGATACGAGCAGTACTTC.

In this sample, this clone turned up once. The chain uses TRBV9 and TRBJ1-1, with 10 bases lining up with TRBD1. Germline CDR1 reads SGDLS; CDR2 reads YYNGEE. The J segment lost 0 bases and the V segment lost 0 bases, leaving 5 bases of the junction unmatched. The CDR3 contains 17 residues. CDR3 region: CASSVGDRGGMNTEAFF. The CDR3 nucleotides read TGTGCCAGCAGCGTAGGGGACAGGGGAGGGATGAACACTGAAGCTTTCTTT.

Details on this clone: Other DNA sequences of this sample code for an identical CDR3. The chain couples TRBV28 to TRBJ1-2; D remains ambiguous. V shed 3 bases and J shed 6 bases, with 5 bases lying between them. From germline, CDR1 is MDHEN and CDR2 SYDVKM. This CDR3 region has 11 residues. DNA for the CDR3: TGTGCCAGCAGTTTCCGTGATGGCTACACCTTC. Translation: CASSFRDGYTF.

The chain links TRBV29-1 to TRBJ2-1, with TRBD2 identical over 7 bases. Germline CDR1 and CDR2: SQVTM and ANQGSEA. The CDR3 spans 16 residues. The junction had 10 bases not matched to a gene; V was cut back by 1 base and J by 4 bases. The CDR3 DNA reads TGCAGCGTTGAAGCTGGCCTAGCGGTATTTTACAATGAGCAGTTCTTC. It translates to CSVEAGLAVFYNEQFF.

V and J are TRBV18 and TRBJ1-4, with TRBD1 matching over 9 bases. Germline assignment: CDR1 KGHSH and CDR2 LQKENI. Trimming at V came to 4 bases and at J to 8 bases, leaving 8 bases not matched to a gene. This CDR3 contains 15 residues. The CDR3 DNA reads TGTGCCAGCTCACTCCCTGGGACAGGGAGGGAAAAACTGTTTTTT. Its translation is CASSLPGTGREKLFF.